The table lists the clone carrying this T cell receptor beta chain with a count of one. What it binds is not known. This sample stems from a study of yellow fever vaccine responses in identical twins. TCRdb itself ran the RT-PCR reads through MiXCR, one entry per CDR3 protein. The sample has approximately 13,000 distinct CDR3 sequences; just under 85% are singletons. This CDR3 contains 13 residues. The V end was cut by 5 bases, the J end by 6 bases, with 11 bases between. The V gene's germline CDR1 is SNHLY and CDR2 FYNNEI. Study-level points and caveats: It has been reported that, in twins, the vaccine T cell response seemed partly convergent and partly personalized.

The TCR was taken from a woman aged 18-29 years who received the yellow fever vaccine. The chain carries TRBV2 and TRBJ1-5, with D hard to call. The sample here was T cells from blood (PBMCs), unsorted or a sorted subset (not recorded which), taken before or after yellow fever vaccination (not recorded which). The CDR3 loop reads CASSWDLSQPQHF. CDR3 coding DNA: TGTGCCAGCAGTTGGGATTTAAGTCAGCCCCAGCATTTT.